This T cell receptor (beta chain) originates from a study of identical twins. TCRdb re-called the 5' RACE reads through MiXCR, storing one row per CDR3 protein. The table shows around 230,000 distinct CDR3 sequences, with around 10% occurring only once. Trimming pared 0 bases from V and 7 bases from J, leaving 9 bases between. In germline, CDR1 is KGHSH, CDR2 LQKENI. The CDR3 is made up of 13 amino acids. The chain recombines TRBV18 with TRBJ2-5, with D perhaps assigned TRBD1 or TRBD2 (5 bases each). Sequenced sample: memory (CD45RO+) T cells sorted from blood. This sequence originates from a woman between 18 and 30 years old in good health. The CDR3 reads CASSPPGVATQYF. The CDR3 DNA follows: TGTGCCAGCTCACCACCGGGGGTAGCGACCCAGTACTTC.